The 17 T cell receptor beta chains reported below all come from one sample, sequenced in a study of T cell repertoires in cytomegalovirus infection. TCRdb passed the reads through MiXCR, listing each CDR3 protein once. In the table there are 150,000 to 200,000 distinct CDR3 sequences, approximately 14% of which are singletons. Source material: PBMCs. The receptors stem from a human donor in good health (CMV status not recorded). Some clones in this sample may be carry-over from other donors' samples.

This clonotype was seen many times. This chain joins TRBV7-2 and TRBJ2-6, with a possible D match to TRBD1 (6 bases). The CDR3 runs to 16 residues. Germline V gene lookup returns CDR1 SGHTA and CDR2 FQGNSA. V was shortened by 3 bases and J by 0 bases, with 9 bases between the two germline ends. In DNA form, the CDR3 reads TGTGCCAGCAGCTTGACAGGTTTCTCTGGGGCCAACGTCCTGACTTTC. It is translated as CASSLTGFSGANVLTF.

This chain links TRBV20-1 with TRBJ2-3, with D uncertain. Germline V lookup: CDR1 DFQATT, CDR2 SNEGSKA (reference sequence). This CDR3 is 15 amino acids long. V dropped 0 bases and J dropped 1 base, with 11 bases sitting between them. The DNA of the CDR3 is TGCAGTGCTAGAGATAGGAGTAGGGGCACAGATACGCAGTATTTT. Translated, it gives CSARDRSRGTDTQYF.

The table lists this clonotype with many counts. This chain uses TRBV7-2 with TRBJ2-5, with D possibly matching TRBD1 (5 bases). Germline CDR1 is SGHTA and CDR2 is FQGNSA. The CDR3 has 14 amino acids. Deletions cut 6 bases from V and 2 bases from J, with 13 bases between. CDR3 region: CASRLRQKQETQYF. The CDR3 bases are TGTGCCAGCAGACTCAGACAGAAACAAGAGACCCAGTACTTC.

V and J are TRBV3-1 and TRBJ2-5, with D unclear. Germline CDR1 reads LGHDT; CDR2 reads YNNKEL (reference sequence). The CDR3 length is 14 residues. The V end lost 4 bases, the J end lost 5 bases, and 14 bases lay between the germline ends. The CDR3 protein is CASSRQTGSETQYF. In DNA, the CDR3 is TGTGCCAGCAGCCGTCAAACCGGGTCCGAGACCCAGTACTTC.

This clonotype has just a few counts. The chain employs TRBV7-9 and TRBJ2-1; D is perhaps TRBD2 (5 bases). Trimming removed 4 bases at V and 9 bases at J, with 13 bases between. The CDR3 loop spans 13 amino acids. CDR1 is SEHNR and CDR2 is FQNEAQ in the germline V gene (reference sequence). Here the CDR3 DNA reads TGTGCCAGCAGCTCATATCATGAGGGTGAGCAGTTCTTC. Encoded protein: CASSSYHEGEQFF.

This clonotype came up a few times. DNA for the CDR3: TGCAGTGCTAGAGATCGGGGGGGGGGCCGCGCTTACAATGAGCAGTTCTTC. This codes for CSARDRGGGRAYNEQFF. J is TRBJ2-1 and V is TRBV20-1; 8 bases align to TRBD2. The germline CDR1 and CDR2 sequences are DFQATT and SNEGSKA (reference sequence). The V segment lost 0 bases and the J segment 4 bases; nucleotides outside the gene matches: 11. This CDR3 comprises 17 residues.

The CDR3 DNA follows: TGTGCCAGCAGACATGTTTATCGGGGAAATCAGCCCCAGCATTTT. Translation gives CASRHVYRGNQPQHF. The rearrangement links TRBV27 to TRBJ1-5; D is uncertain. The germline gives CDR1 MNHEY, CDR2 SMNVEV (reference sequence). The CDR3 has 15 amino acids. Trimming removed 6 bases from V and 4 bases from J, with 16 bases in between.

This clonotype showed up many times. CDR3 region: CASSLAGTATNEKLFF. The DNA for the CDR3 is TGTGCCAGCAGCTTGGCCGGGACAGCAACTAATGAAAAACTGTTTTTT. The chain links TRBV7-2 to TRBJ1-4; 7 nucleotides agree with TRBD1. Germline assignment: CDR1 SGHTA and CDR2 FQGNSA. The CDR3 sequence is 16 residues long. Trimming took 3 bases from V and 0 from J; bases not matched to a gene: 4.

This clonotype was counted many times. The chain uses TRBV5-1 and TRBJ1-4; the D gene is possibly TRBD1 (6 bases). The V and J ends lost 5 bases and 0 bases respectively, with 14 bases between them. The CDR3 extends over 16 amino acids. The germline V gene has CDR1 SGHRS and CDR2 YFSETQ. The CDR3 nucleotides are TGCGCCAGCAGGACGGGGGCCAGTGCAACTAATGAAAAACTGTTTTTT. Translating it yields CASRTGASATNEKLFF.

The rearrangement links TRBV5-1 to TRBJ2-7; D not certain. V lost 2 bases and J 2 bases, leaving 8 bases between the germline ends. The CDR3 is 13 amino acids. The germline V gene has CDR1 SGHRS and CDR2 YFSETQ. CDR3 DNA: TGCGCCAGCAGCTTCTCATCTCCCTACGAGCAGTACTTC. The encoded protein is CASSFSSPYEQYF.

The rearrangement uses TRBV28 and TRBJ2-7; weak D call: TRBD1 (6 bases). CDR3 length: 12 amino acids. The germline gives CDR1 MDHEN, CDR2 SYDVKM. The V end lost 6 bases, the J end lost 3 bases, and 9 bases lay between the germline ends. The CDR3, as DNA: TGTGCCAGCAGCTACAGGGTCTACGAGCAGTACTTC. Translated: CASSYRVYEQYF. The variable domain in full, with the rest retrieved from reference TRBV28 and TRBJ2-7, is DVKVTQSSRYLVKRTGEKVFLECVQDMDHENMFWYRQDPGLGLRLIYFSYDVKMKEKGDIPEGYSVSREKKERFSLILESASTNQTSMYLCASSYRVYEQYFGPGTRLTVT.

The genes are TRBV12-3 or TRBV12-4 and TRBJ2-4; D may be TRBD1 (5 bases). The CDR3 runs to 12 residues. V lost 6 bases and J 8 bases, leaving 11 bases between the germline ends. This chain's CDR3 is CASSAIGDIQYF. DNA of the CDR3: TGTGCCAGCAGCGCAATAGGGGACATTCAGTACTTC.

Notes on this clonotype: A much more abundant neighbour one base away suggests this may be a read error. This chain joins TRBV7-2 and TRBJ2-7; 10 bases agree with TRBD2. This CDR3 contains 15 residues. Germline V gene sequence: CDR1 SGHTA, CDR2 FQGNSA. CDR3 sequence (DNA): TGTGCCAGCAGCTTAGGACTAGCGGGTCCCTACGAGCTGTACTTC. Amino acid sequence: CASSLGLAGPYELYF.

The V call is TRBV20-1, the J call TRBJ1-1; 7 bases match TRBD1. The V gene's germline CDR1 is DFQATT and CDR2 SNEGSKA (reference sequence). V was clipped by 0 bases and J by 2 bases; unmatched bases: 6. The CDR3 consists of 15 residues. CDR3 DNA sequence: TGCAGTGCTAGAGATAGCAGGGGGTTTAACACTGAAGCTTTCTTT. It codes for CSARDSRGFNTEAFF.

The chain recombines TRBV15 with TRBJ1-1; 10 nucleotides align to TRBD1. Germline V gives CDR1 LNHNV, CDR2 YYDKDF (reference sequence). The V gene end was trimmed by 4 bases and the J gene end by 1 base; junction bases not matched to a gene: 6. The CDR3 loop spans 16 amino acids. CDR3 DNA sequence: TGTGCCACCAGCACAGACAGGGGGCCTGGGAACACTGAAGCTTTCTTT. Its protein product is CATSTDRGPGNTEAFF.

This clonotype has more than one count but fewer than ten. The chain employs TRBV5-1 and TRBJ1-2; D is possibly TRBD1 (5 bases). Deletions cut 4 bases from V and 3 bases from J, with 13 bases between. The CDR3 runs 14 residues. CDR1 and CDR2 (germline): SGHRS, YFSETQ. The CDR3 coding sequence is TGCGCCAGCAGCCAACCCGACAGAGACTATGGCTACACCTTC. Its translation: CASSQPDRDYGYTF.

This clonotype was recorded at least ten times. The chain carries TRBV7-2 and TRBJ1-5, with TRBD1 as a possible D gene (6 bases). This CDR3 is built from 16 residues. V was trimmed by 1 base and J by 3 bases, leaving 13 bases between them. Per germline, CDR1 SGHTA and CDR2 FQGNSA. In DNA form, the CDR3 reads TGTGCCAGCAGCTTAGGGGGGCAGAGAAACAATCAGCCCCAGCATTTT. Protein product: CASSLGGQRNNQPQHF.